What follows are 23 T cell receptor beta chains derived from one specimen sequenced in a study of cytomegalovirus exposure and HLA in healthy donors. Primers for the PCR totalled 60 Vbeta and 13 Jbeta. Only in-frame clones appear in the TCRdb table, and some are missing; sequencing was by immunoSEQ multiplex PCR. Of 100,000 to 150,000 clones in the sample, 17% are singletons; the top ten hold less than 3.5%. Sequenced input: PBMCs. The receptors were sampled from a female donor in good health and CMV-seropositive.

CDR3 sequence (DNA): TGCGCCAGCAGCTTCGGCGGGATATCCGAAGGCTATGGCTACACCTTC. It codes for CASSFGGISEGYGYTF. The rearrangement joins TRBV5-1 to TRBJ1-2; D gene ambiguous. Trimming pared 2 bases from V and 4 bases from J, leaving 18 bases between. CDR3 length equals 16 residues. Germline-derived CDR1 and CDR2 are SGHRS and YFSETQ.

CDR3 in amino acids: CASSLQGQGLTGELFF. For the CDR3, the DNA is TGCGCCAGCAGCTTGCAGGGACAGGGTCTAACCGGGGAGCTGTTTTTT. This chain joins TRBV5-1 and TRBJ2-2; TRBD1 matches 9 bases. With V trimmed by 1 base and J by 5 bases, 6 bases remained unmatched. Per germline, CDR1 SGHRS and CDR2 YFSETQ. This CDR3 has 16 amino acids.

This clone has more than one count but fewer than ten. In nucleotides, the CDR3 is TGTGCCAGCAGTGAAGGACAAGCGGGGGGGGAGCTGTTTTTT. Amino acid sequence: CASSEGQAGGELFF. J is TRBJ2-2 and V is TRBV2; 7 nucleotides align to TRBD2. Germline values: CDR1 SNHLY, CDR2 FYNNEI. Trimming took 1 base from V and 8 from J; bases not matched to a gene: 4. CDR3 size: 14 residues.

In this sample, this clone turned up a few times. The chain carries TRBV5-4 and TRBJ2-5; 10 nucleotides match TRBD2. CDR1 SGHNT and CDR2 YYREEE come from the germline V gene (reference sequence). The CDR3 contains 13 residues. The V segment lost 4 bases and the J segment 5 bases; nucleotides outside the gene matches: 2. CDR3 sequence (DNA): TGTGCCAGCAGCGAGGGACTAGCGGAGACCCAGTACTTC. Translating gives CASSEGLAETQYF. The entire variable domain, with the rest obtained from reference TRBV5-4 and TRBJ2-5, is as follows: ETGVTQSPTHLIKTRGQQVTLRCSSQSGHNTVSWYQQALGQGPQFIFQYYREEENGRGNFPPRFSGLQFPNYSSELNVNALELDDSALYLCASSEGLAETQYFGPGTRLLVL.

This clone was seen a few times. V and J are TRBV5-1 and TRBJ2-7; 7 positions agree with TRBD1. The CDR3 totals 16 residues. V trimming: 0 bases; J trimming: 0 bases; junction bases outside the gene matches: 6. CDR1 is SGHRS and CDR2 is YFSETQ in the germline V gene. CDR3 protein: CASSLARGQSSYEQYF. CDR3 DNA: TGCGCCAGCAGCTTGGCGAGGGGACAGAGCTCCTACGAGCAGTACTTC.

This chain uses TRBV7-9 with TRBJ2-5, with TRBD1 matching over 8 bases. CDR1 and CDR2 (germline): SEHNR, FQNEAQ (reference sequence). CDR3 length: 15 amino acids. Trimming at V came to 5 bases and at J to 5 bases, leaving 10 bases not matched to a gene. CDR3 loop: CASSSRQGRLETQYF. CDR3 nucleotides: TGTGCCAGCAGCAGCAGACAGGGGCGCCTCGAGACCCAGTACTTC.

This clone was seen a handful of times. The chain couples TRBV5-4 to TRBJ1-2; D gene uncertain. Per the germline V gene, CDR1 is SGHNT and CDR2 is YYREEE (reference sequence). CDR3 size: 14 residues. With 0 bases removed from V and 3 bases from J, the gap between germline ends came to 9 bases. The CDR3 region has the DNA TGTGCCAGCAGCTTGGATTTACAGCACTATGGCTACACCTTC. Amino acids: CASSLDLQHYGYTF.

Only a few counts were recorded for this clone. The gene calls are TRBV7-2 and TRBJ1-2, with D uncertain. Per germline, CDR1 SGHTA and CDR2 FQGNSA. The CDR3 totals 14 residues. V was trimmed by 5 bases and J by 4 bases, leaving 14 bases between them. CDR3 sequence reads: CASSPPGSRYGYTF. Here the CDR3 DNA reads TGTGCCAGCAGCCCCCCAGGATCCCGCTATGGCTACACCTTC.

The chain combines TRBV7-2 with TRBJ2-4; 9 positions match TRBD2. Germline V lookup: CDR1 SGHTA, CDR2 FQGNSA. The CDR3 is made up of 16 amino acids. V shed 4 bases, J shed 1 base, and the junction held 5 bases outside the gene matches. The CDR3 sequence is CASSSSGGWAKNIQYF. The DNA of the CDR3 is TGTGCCAGCAGCTCGAGCGGGGGGTGGGCCAAAAACATTCAGTACTTC. The variable domain in full, completed from reference TRBV7-2 and TRBJ2-4, reads GAGVSQSPSNKVTEKGKDVELRCDPISGHTALYWYRQSLGQGLEFLIYFQGNSAPDKSGLPSDRFSAERTGGSVSTLTIQRTQQEDSAVYLCASSSSGGWAKNIQYFGAGTRLSVL.

The table lists this clone with a few counts. V usage is TRBV19 and J usage is TRBJ1-1; D might be TRBD1 (6 bases). V lost 11 bases, J lost 0 bases, and 16 bases lay in between. From germline, CDR1 is LNHDA and CDR2 SQIVND (reference sequence). This CDR3 comprises 14 residues. The CDR3 sequence: CASQGILMNTEAFF. The CDR3 coding sequence is TGTGCCTCGCAGGGGATATTAATGAACACTGAAGCTTTCTTT.

The chain combines TRBV7-9 with TRBJ2-7, with a tentative D call TRBD2 (6 bases). Germline V gives CDR1 SEHNR, CDR2 FQNEAQ (reference sequence). This CDR3 region has 15 residues. Trimming left V 5 bases short and J 0 bases short, with 14 bases between. CDR3: CASSPRDFPSYEQYF. CDR3 bases: TGTGCCAGCAGCCCCCGGGACTTCCCCTCCTACGAGCAGTACTTC.

CDR3: CASSIEGQLMSPQHF. The CDR3 nucleotides are TGTGCCAGTAGTATAGAGGGACAGCTTATGTCGCCCCAGCATTTT. The gene calls are TRBV19 and TRBJ1-5; TRBD1 aligns across 7 bases. Germline V CDR1 and CDR2: LNHDA, SQIVND (reference sequence). The V segment lost 0 bases and the J segment 9 bases; nucleotides outside the gene matches: 8. This CDR3 is 15 amino acids long. The variable domain in full, with the rest retrieved from reference TRBV19 and TRBJ1-5, is DGGITQSPKYLFRKEGQNVTLSCEQNLNHDAMYWYRQDPGQGLRLIYYSQIVNDFQKGDIAEGYSVSREKKESFPLTVTSAQKNPTAFYLCASSIEGQLMSPQHFGDGTRLSIL.

J is TRBJ2-3 and V is TRBV5-1; TRBD1 is a possible D gene (6 bases). This CDR3 comprises 15 residues. V was cut by 7 bases and J by 2 bases, with 17 bases left in between. Germline V gene data show CDR1 as SGHRS and CDR2 as YFSETQ. CDR3 loop: CASDEIEGDTDTQYF. In DNA form, the CDR3 reads TGCGCCAGCGACGAGATAGAGGGGGACACAGATACGCAGTATTTT.

This clone was counted between two and nine times. V usage is TRBV28 and J usage is TRBJ1-4; tentative D call: TRBD1 (6 bases). This CDR3 has 14 residues. Deletions cut 5 bases from V and 5 bases from J, with 12 bases between. Germline CDR1 and CDR2: MDHEN and SYDVKM. The CDR3 bases are TGTGCCAGCAGTCCACGGACAGAGAATGAAAAACTGTTTTTT. Amino acid sequence: CASSPRTENEKLFF.

This rearrangement joins TRBV7-7 to TRBJ1-1; no reliable D call. The CDR3 length is 14 residues. In germline, CDR1 is SSHAT, CDR2 FNYEAQ (reference sequence). Trimming stripped 1 base from V and 3 bases from J, with 9 bases between. The CDR3 nucleotides are TGTGCCAGCAGCTTAGGCCGGTTTGACACTGAAGCTTTCTTT. Translated: CASSLGRFDTEAFF.

The gene calls are TRBV5-1 and TRBJ2-5; 14 bases agree with TRBD2. The ends lost 3 bases at V and 4 bases at J; junction bases unmatched: 14. Per the germline V gene, CDR1 is SGHRS and CDR2 is YFSETQ. The CDR3 consists of 19 residues. This chain's CDR3 is CASSWGLAGVYAEVETQYF. The CDR3 nucleotides are TGCGCCAGCAGCTGGGGACTAGCGGGAGTATATGCTGAGGTAGAGACCCAGTACTTC.

The table lists this clone with a few counts. The gene calls are TRBV4-1 and TRBJ1-5; 7 nucleotides match TRBD1. Germline V gene data show CDR1 as MGHRA and CDR2 as YSYEKL. CDR3 length: 15 residues. The V and J ends lost 7 bases and 0 bases, in that order; junction bases with no gene match: 6. The CDR3 spells CASNRDSYSNQPQHF. The CDR3 DNA follows: TGCGCCAGCAACCGGGACAGCTATAGCAATCAGCCCCAGCATTTT.

The chain recombines TRBV27 with TRBJ2-7; maybe TRBD1 (5 bases). V gave up 0 bases and J gave up 6 bases, with 15 bases separating them. In germline, CDR1 is MNHEY, CDR2 SMNVEV (reference sequence). The CDR3 spans 15 residues. The DNA for the CDR3 is TGTGCCAGCAGTTTATCAGCAGGGTACGGTATCGAGCAGTACTTC. Its protein is CASSLSAGYGIEQYF.

V and J are TRBV6-1 and TRBJ2-7; possibly TRBD2 for D (6 bases). CDR3 length: 13 residues. The V gene's germline CDR1 is MNHNS and CDR2 SASEGT. V shed 5 bases and J shed 6 bases, with 14 bases lying between them. CDR3 region: CASSNQEEGEQYF. Written as DNA, the CDR3 is TGTGCCAGCAGTAATCAGGAGGAGGGCGAGCAGTACTTC.

This clone was found a few times. The chain combines TRBV13 with TRBJ2-1; 10 nucleotides agree with TRBD2. CDR3 length: 15 residues. The J segment lost 6 bases and the V segment lost 5 bases, leaving 7 bases of the junction unmatched. Germline CDR1 is PRHDT and CDR2 is FYEKMQ (reference sequence). The CDR3 DNA follows: TGTGCCAGCAGCAAAAGCGGGAGGGCCGCCAATGAGCAGTTCTTC. This gives the protein CASSKSGRAANEQFF.

The rearrangement joins TRBV28 to TRBJ1-5; tentatively, D is TRBD1 (5 bases). This CDR3 spans 13 amino acids. Germline V lookup: CDR1 MDHEN, CDR2 SYDVKM. V lost 6 bases and J 7 bases, leaving 13 bases between the germline ends. The CDR3 loop is CASRLGGVQPQHF. CDR3 coding DNA: TGTGCCAGCAGGCTCGGGGGGGTACAGCCCCAGCATTTT. The full variable domain, in which reference TRBV28 and TRBJ1-5 provide the parts outside the CDR3, is DVKVTQSSRYLVKRTGEKVFLECVQDMDHENMFWYRQDPGLGLRLIYFSYDVKMKEKGDIPEGYSVSREKKERFSLILESASTNQTSMYLCASRLGGVQPQHFGDGTRLSIL.

This clone was found a few times. The chain uses TRBV7-9 and TRBJ2-2; 7 nucleotides line up with TRBD1. Germline V lookup: CDR1 SEHNR, CDR2 FQNEAQ (reference sequence). Unmatched junction bases numbered 8, after V lost 5 bases and J lost 2 bases. This CDR3 is built from 16 residues. The CDR3 spells CASSRRGLYNTGELFF. The CDR3, as DNA: TGTGCCAGCAGCAGAAGGGGGCTGTATAACACCGGGGAGCTGTTTTTT.

The rearrangement joins TRBV11-3 to TRBJ2-1; 9 nucleotides align to TRBD2. The CDR3 has 16 residues. J gave up 5 bases and V 3 bases, and 8 bases lay outside the gene matches. Germline lookup yields CDR1 SGHNT and CDR2 YENEEA. As DNA, the CDR3 is TGTGCCAGCAGCTTTAGCGGGAGTTGGGGGGACAATGAGCAGTTCTTC. Protein: CASSFSGSWGDNEQFF. Full variable domain (outside the CDR3, taken from reference TRBV11-3 and TRBJ2-1): EAGVVQSPRYKIIEKKQPVAFWCNPISGHNTLYWYLQNLGQGPELLIRYENEEAVDDSQLPKDRFSAERLKGVDSTLKIQPAELGDSAVYLCASSFSGSWGDNEQFFGPGTRLTVL.